What follows describes a single TCR beta chain. This CDR3 has 16 amino acids. The junction had 9 bases not matched to a gene; V was cut back by 5 bases and J by 2 bases. Germline V gives CDR1 SGHRS, CDR2 YFSETQ. This sample stems from a study of shared clonotypes between healthy human individuals. Some clones are missing from TCRdb's copy, which holds only in-frame ones; the method was immunoSEQ multiplex PCR. The data show millions of clones, 90% to 95% seen once. The chain couples TRBV5-1 to TRBJ1-1, with TRBD1 matching over 10 bases. This receptor was taken from a young man in good health. The sample consisted of naive CD4+ T cells sorted from blood. The sample's subset: CD45RA+ positively selected. The CDR3, as DNA: TGCGCCAGCAGATCAGCCGGGACAGGGGTAAACACTGAAGCTTTCTTT. Its translation: CASRSAGTGVNTEAFF.